This TCR beta chain derives from a study of memory CD4+ T cells and cytomegalovirus serostatus. Study information: This sample comes from healthy Belgian adults, about 10 CMV seropositive, approximately 23 seronegative.

The sort gate was single viable CD3+CD4+CD8-CD45RO+ cells for memory CD4+ T cells. Serostatus was set by detecting CMV pp150, pp28, p38, p52 IgG. Total CD4+ T cells were enriched by CD4 positive selection. The V and J ends lost 5 bases and 3 bases, in that order; junction bases with no gene match: 5. The CDR3 consists of 15 residues. Germline V gene lookup returns CDR1 MDHEN and CDR2 SYDVKM. Sequenced by immunoSEQ multiplex PCR; TCRdb stores in-frame clones only, minus some. The sample records some 40,000 clones, roughly 85% being singletons. Overall study results and limits: Each of approximately 70 CMV-associated TCRbeta sequences occurred in one to five individuals.

Worth noting for this clone: The antigen remains unidentified.

The receptor was isolated from an adult in good health and CMV-seropositive. The rearrangement uses TRBV28 and TRBJ2-7; 12 positions match TRBD2. Sequencing used memory CD4+ T cells from blood. This CDR3 reads CASSPPTSGSYEQYF. CDR3 DNA sequence: TGTGCCAGCAGTCCCCCGACTAGCGGGAGCTACGAGCAGTACTTC.